The 15 T cell receptor beta chains below were found in one sample sequenced in a study of blood T cell repertoires in COVID-19. Assay: immunoSEQ multiplex PCR; the TCRdb copy retains only in-frame clones and omits some. The table records 74,000 or so clones, roughly 89% of them present only once. Sequenced material: peripheral blood. The source is a man aged 45-60 years with active COVID-19.

This rearrangement joins TRBV29-1 to TRBJ1-1, with unresolved D. The CDR3 consists of 11 residues. Deletions cut 4 bases from V and 3 bases from J, with 6 bases between. Germline V CDR1 and CDR2: SQVTM, ANQGSEA. For the CDR3, the DNA is TGCAGCGTTGGGTCAGACACTGAAGCTTTCTTT. Amino acid sequence: CSVGSDTEAFF.

The chain is built from TRBV7-2 and TRBJ1-6; tentatively, D is TRBD1 (6 bases). The CDR3 has 15 amino acids. Per the germline V gene, CDR1 is SGHTA and CDR2 is FQGNSA. V lost 5 bases and J 4 bases, leaving 12 bases between the germline ends. CDR3 DNA: TGTGCCAGCAGCAGAAATACAGGGTATAATTCACCCCTCCACTTT. Protein: CASSRNTGYNSPLHF.

This chain joins TRBV9 and TRBJ2-5, with 16 bases matching TRBD2. Germline CDR1 SGDLS, CDR2 YYNGEE. J lost 5 bases, V lost 3 bases, and 4 bases had no gene match. This CDR3 contains 16 residues. This chain's CDR3 is CASSEGGLAGGETQYF. CDR3 in DNA: TGTGCCAGCAGCGAGGGGGGACTAGCGGGAGGGGAGACCCAGTACTTC.

This clone occurred once. The chain has TRBV9 and TRBJ1-3, with D possibly being TRBD1 (5 bases). The CDR3 length is 18 residues. V lost 4 bases and J 0 bases, leaving 20 bases between the germline ends. Germline V gene sequence: CDR1 SGDLS, CDR2 YYNGEE. The CDR3 sequence is CASSRIPAGLSSGNTIYF. CDR3 in DNA: TGTGCCAGCAGCCGGATTCCCGCAGGGCTCTCCTCTGGAAACACCATATATTTT.

The J gene is TRBJ2-1, the V gene TRBV5-4, with 11 bases that match TRBD2. V shed 0 bases, J shed 6 bases, and the junction held 2 bases outside the gene matches. CDR1 is SGHNT and CDR2 is YYREEE in the germline V gene (reference sequence). The CDR3 is made up of 15 amino acids. The DNA for the CDR3 is TGTGCCAGCAGCTTGGCTAGCGGGGGGTCCAATGAGCAGTTCTTC. Residues: CASSLASGGSNEQFF.

The chain uses TRBV7-9 and TRBJ2-4, with 8 bases aligning to TRBD1. Germline-derived CDR1 and CDR2 are SEHNR and FQNEAQ (reference sequence). The CDR3 extends over 15 amino acids. The ends lost 6 bases at V and 8 bases at J; junction bases unmatched: 12. CDR3 nucleotide sequence: TGTGCCAGCAGTCCCAAACAGGGGGGTCGAGACATTCAGTACTTC. Amino acids: CASSPKQGGRDIQYF.

This clone appeared once. The rearrangement links TRBV2 to TRBJ1-4, with 10 nucleotides matching TRBD1. After removal of 0 bases from V and 7 bases from J, the junction contained 8 bases not matched to a gene. CDR3 size: 17 residues. Germline loops: CDR1 SNHLY, CDR2 FYNNEI. CDR3 region: CASSEAGTGVLSEKLFF. The CDR3 nucleotides are TGTGCCAGCAGTGAAGCAGGGACAGGGGTTTTGAGTGAAAAACTGTTTTTT.

The chain employs TRBV7-8 and TRBJ1-1; 10 nucleotides match TRBD1. CDR1 and CDR2 (germline): SGHVS, FQNEAQ. The CDR3 covers 16 residues. V lost 3 bases, J lost 3 bases, and 7 bases stayed unmatched. The CDR3 nucleotides are TGTGCCAGCAGCTTCTCGACAGGGACAGGGGACACTGAAGCTTTCTTT. Its translation: CASSFSTGTGDTEAFF.

V usage is TRBV7-7 and J usage is TRBJ2-7; 9 bases agree with TRBD1. CDR3 size: 14 residues. From germline, CDR1 is SSHAT and CDR2 FNYEAQ (reference sequence). V dropped 5 bases and J dropped 3; count of bases not matched to a gene: 5. The chain's CDR3 is CASSQGQGDYEQYF. The CDR3 DNA sequence: TGTGCCAGCAGCCAGGGACAGGGCGACTACGAGCAGTACTTC.

V and J are TRBV9 and TRBJ1-1; a possible D gene is TRBD1 (5 bases). There are 14 residues in the CDR3. Per the germline V gene, CDR1 is SGDLS and CDR2 is YYNGEE. V shed 6 bases and J shed 6 bases, with 18 bases lying between them. The CDR3 sequence: CASNPAGGTAEAFF. The CDR3 DNA follows: TGTGCCAGCAACCCCGCCGGGGGTACCGCTGAAGCTTTCTTT. Complete variable domain (other parts from reference TRBV9 and TRBJ1-1): DSGVTQTPKHLITATGQRVTLRCSPRSGDLSVYWYQQSLDQGLQFLIQYYNGEERAKGNILERFSAQQFPDLHSELNLSSLELGDSALYFCASNPAGGTAEAFFGQGTRLTVV.

The V gene is TRBV2, the J gene TRBJ2-2; TRBD2 is a possible D gene (5 bases). Trimming cost V 6 bases and J 8 bases, with 13 bases left between them. CDR1 is SNHLY and CDR2 is FYNNEI in the germline V gene. CDR3 length: 13 residues. This CDR3 is CASRGAEAGELFF. DNA for the CDR3: TGTGCCAGCAGAGGAGCGGAGGCTGGGGAGCTGTTTTTT.

The chain joins TRBV9 to TRBJ2-2; TRBD2 might be the D (6 bases). Trimming pared 0 bases from V and 3 bases from J, leaving 15 bases between. This CDR3 is 17 amino acids long. Germline V gives CDR1 SGDLS, CDR2 YYNGEE. CDR3 coding DNA: TGTGCCAGCAGCGTAGGGGGGACTGCGATGTACACCGGGGAGCTGTTTTTT. This gives the protein CASSVGGTAMYTGELFF.

The chain joins TRBV11-2 to TRBJ2-1; 9 bases map to TRBD1. Germline-derived CDR1 and CDR2 are SGHAT and FQNNGV. V gave up 3 bases and J gave up 6 bases; unmatched junction bases: 6. This CDR3 comprises 15 residues. CDR3 protein: CASSLGQGRGNEQFF. CDR3 coding DNA: TGTGCCAGCAGCTTGGGACAGGGACGGGGCAATGAGCAGTTCTTC. The whole variable domain, filled in from reference TRBV11-2 and TRBJ2-1, reads EAGVAQSPRYKIIEKRQSVAFWCNPISGHATLYWYQQILGQGPKLLIQFQNNGVVDDSQLPKDRFSAERLKGVDSTLKIQPAKLEDSAVYLCASSLGQGRGNEQFFGPGTRLTVL.

This clone occurred once. The chain couples TRBV18 to TRBJ1-1; TRBD1 might be the D (6 bases). V was trimmed by 3 bases and J by 1 base, leaving 18 bases between them. Germline assignment: CDR1 KGHSH and CDR2 LQKENI. The CDR3 is made up of 17 amino acids. Here the CDR3 DNA reads TGTGCCAGCTCACCGCAACTGACGACGACAGGGAACACTGAAGCTTTCTTT. The encoded protein is CASSPQLTTTGNTEAFF. Combining the CDR3 with reference TRBV18 and TRBJ1-1 gives the whole variable domain NAGVMQNPRHLVRRRGQEARLRCSPMKGHSHVYWYRQLPEEGLKFMVYLQKENIIDESGMPKERFSAEFPKEGPSILRIQQVVRGDSAAYFCASSPQLTTTGNTEAFFGQGTRLTVV.

This rearrangement joins TRBV15 to TRBJ2-1; a weak D match, TRBD1 (5 bases). The CDR3 runs to 15 residues. The germline gives CDR1 LNHNV, CDR2 YYDKDF (reference sequence). Trimming took 3 bases from V and 0 from J, leaving 9 bases between them. As DNA, the CDR3 is TGTGCCACCAGCAGGACAGCGAGCTCCTACAATGAGCAGTTCTTC. Translation gives CATSRTASSYNEQFF.